These 23 T cell receptor beta chains share one sample of origin, sequenced in a study of cytomegalovirus exposure and HLA in healthy donors. Primers: 60 Vbeta forward and 13 Jbeta reverse. Assay: immunoSEQ multiplex PCR; the TCRdb copy retains only in-frame clones and omits some. The table includes around 130,000 clones, around four fifths detected once. Sequences were obtained from PBMCs. These receptors all stem from a man aged 25-40 years in good health and CMV-seronegative.

This clone turned up a few times. This chain uses TRBV7-9 with TRBJ1-4; the match to TRBD1 covers 7 bases. The ends lost 2 bases at V and 7 bases at J; junction bases unmatched: 7. In germline, CDR1 is SEHNR, CDR2 FQNEAQ (reference sequence). CDR3 length: 15 amino acids. The CDR3 sequence: CASSLSTGVIEKLFF. The CDR3 DNA reads as TGTGCCAGCAGCTTATCTACAGGGGTCATTGAAAAACTGTTTTTT. Full variable domain (outside the CDR3, taken from reference TRBV7-9 and TRBJ1-4): DTGVSQNPRHKITKRGQNVTFRCDPISEHNRLYWYRQTLGQGPEFLTYFQNEAQLEKSRLLSDRFSAERPKGSFSTLEIQRTEQGDSAMYLCASSLSTGVIEKLFFGSGTQLSVL.

The rearrangement links TRBV9 to TRBJ2-3; D ambiguous. Looked up from germline, CDR1 is SGDLS and CDR2 is YYNGEE. The V end lost 0 bases, the J end lost 1 base, and 3 bases lay between the germline ends. The CDR3 length is 13 residues. The CDR3 bases are TGTGCCAGCAGCGTAGGAGGCACAGATACGCAGTATTTT. It codes for CASSVGGTDTQYF.

The chain is built from TRBV9 and TRBJ2-5, with 10 bases matching TRBD2. The V segment lost 2 bases and the J segment 5 bases; nucleotides outside the gene matches: 3. There are 14 residues in the CDR3. Germline CDR1 is SGDLS and CDR2 is YYNGEE. The CDR3 spells CASSVTSGMETQYF. In DNA, the CDR3 is TGTGCCAGCAGCGTTACTAGCGGGATGGAGACCCAGTACTTC.

This sequence joins TRBV7-2 and TRBJ1-4, with D tentatively TRBD1 (6 bases). Germline assignment: CDR1 SGHTA and CDR2 FQGNSA. The germline V and J ends were trimmed by 3 bases and 7 bases, with 12 bases remaining between them. This CDR3 spans 14 amino acids. CDR3 sequence (DNA): TGTGCCAGCAGCTTCAGCAGGGGAAGTGAAAAACTGTTTTTT. It codes for CASSFSRGSEKLFF.

This rearrangement joins TRBV18 to TRBJ1-5, with 8 bases aligning to TRBD1. Germline assignment: CDR1 KGHSH and CDR2 LQKENI. The CDR3 loop spans 15 amino acids. Trimming at V came to 0 bases and at J to 6 bases, leaving 4 bases not matched to a gene. The CDR3 DNA is TGTGCCAGCTCACCACCGGGCAGGGGGCTTCAGCCCCAGCATTTT. Its translation is CASSPPGRGLQPQHF.

This clone was seen at least ten times. V is TRBV5-4 and J is TRBJ2-7, with TRBD1 as a possible D gene (6 bases). The length of the CDR3 is 11 residues. V lost 4 bases to trimming and J lost 6 bases, with 8 bases between them. Germline CDR1 SGHNT, CDR2 YYREEE (reference sequence). DNA for the CDR3: TGTGCCAGCAGCAACAGGGCCGAGCAGTACTTC. This gives the protein CASSNRAEQYF.

This chain uses TRBV4-1 with TRBJ1-5; TRBD1 matches 8 bases. Germline loops: CDR1 MGHRA, CDR2 YSYEKL. This CDR3 is built from 16 residues. Unmatched junction bases numbered 12, after V lost 4 bases and J lost 7 bases. CDR3 DNA: TGCGCCAGCAGCCCGACAGGGGCGACGGGTAACCAGCCCCAGCATTTT. Translating it yields CASSPTGATGNQPQHF.

The chain combines TRBV19 with TRBJ2-6; no firm D call. CDR3 length equals 14 residues. Germline CDR1 reads LNHDA; CDR2 reads SQIVND (reference sequence). V was pared by 2 bases and J by 6 bases, with 8 bases between. The CDR3 bases are TGTGCCAGTAGTATAAGTCAGTTGGCCAACGTCCTGACTTTC. It codes for CASSISQLANVLTF.

This chain connects TRBV28 to TRBJ1-1; D is ambiguous. V gave up 2 bases and J gave up 1 base, with 5 bases separating them. The CDR3 covers 13 residues. Germline V gene sequence: CDR1 MDHEN, CDR2 SYDVKM. Here the CDR3 reads CASSLGGNTEAFF. The CDR3 DNA sequence: TGTGCCAGCAGTTTAGGAGGGAACACTGAAGCTTTCTTT.

V is TRBV6-5 and J is TRBJ1-4; maybe TRBD1 (6 bases). Deletions cut 6 bases from V and 4 bases from J, with 12 bases between. CDR3 length: 14 residues. Germline assignment: CDR1 MNHEY and CDR2 SVGAGI. This CDR3 reads CASRTGRDNEKLFF. The CDR3 nucleotides are TGTGCCAGCAGGACAGGCAGGGATAATGAAAAACTGTTTTTT.

The chain links TRBV6-1 to TRBJ2-7; TRBD2 matches 7 bases. V was clipped by 4 bases and J by 2 bases; unmatched bases: 8. From germline, CDR1 is MNHNS and CDR2 SASEGT. There are 15 residues in the CDR3. This chain's CDR3 is CASSGPWTRAYEQYF. In DNA form, the CDR3 reads TGTGCCAGCAGTGGACCCTGGACTAGGGCCTACGAGCAGTACTTC.

The genes are TRBV11-1 and TRBJ2-5; TRBD2 agrees at 11 bases. The junction had 7 bases not matched to a gene; V was cut back by 5 bases and J by 5 bases. The CDR3 length is 15 residues. The germline V gene encodes CDR1 SGHAT and CDR2 FQDESV (reference sequence). CDR3 nucleotide sequence: TGTGCCAGCAGCGCCCGACTAGCGGGGAGGGAGACCCAGTACTTC. Translating gives CASSARLAGRETQYF.

The genes are TRBV7-6 and TRBJ2-2, with a tentative D call TRBD1 (5 bases). There are 16 residues in the CDR3. V lost 1 base, J lost 3 bases, and 12 bases lay in between. Germline assignment: CDR1 SGHVS and CDR2 FNYEAQ. DNA of the CDR3: TGTGCCAGCAGCTTAGTTTTGTCAGGGCACACCGGGGAGCTGTTTTTT. It translates to CASSLVLSGHTGELFF.

The CDR3 protein is CASSYSAGWDQPQHF. The DNA for the CDR3 is TGTGCCAGCAGTTACAGCGCAGGGTGGGATCAGCCCCAGCATTTT. V gene TRBV6-5 combines with J gene TRBJ1-5, with D perhaps matching TRBD1 (5 bases). Deletions cut 2 bases from V and 5 bases from J, with 13 bases between. Germline lookup yields CDR1 MNHEY and CDR2 SVGAGI. The CDR3 has 15 residues.

In its sample, this clone was seen a few times. J is TRBJ2-2 and V is TRBV30; D unclear. The CDR3 contains 12 residues. Per germline, CDR1 GTSNPN and CDR2 SVGIG (reference sequence). V lost 3 bases and J 5 bases, leaving 7 bases between the germline ends. The CDR3 protein is CAWSHSTGELFF. The CDR3 DNA reads TGTGCCTGGAGCCATTCAACCGGGGAGCTGTTTTTT.

The chain couples TRBV2 to TRBJ2-5; tentative D call: TRBD2 (5 bases). Trimming took 6 bases from V and 4 from J, leaving 12 bases between them. The CDR3 consists of 13 residues. Germline V CDR1 and CDR2: SNHLY, FYNNEI. CDR3 amino acids: CASRGGLAETQYF. In DNA form, the CDR3 reads TGTGCCAGCAGGGGCGGGCTAGCAGAGACCCAGTACTTC.

Only a few counts were recorded for this clone. The rearrangement uses TRBV6-6 and TRBJ1-2; 7 positions match TRBD1. CDR1 MNHNY and CDR2 SVGAGI come from the germline V gene (reference sequence). CDR3 length: 13 residues. The V segment lost 4 bases and the J segment 4 bases; nucleotides outside the gene matches: 3. CDR3 DNA sequence: TGTGCCAGCAGTTGGCAGGGGGGCTATGGCTACACCTTC. Translated, it gives CASSWQGGYGYTF.

V and J are TRBV6-5 and TRBJ2-1, with D possibly being TRBD2 (5 bases). The CDR3 contains 16 residues. In germline, CDR1 is MNHEY, CDR2 SVGAGI. Trimming took off 0 bases at V and 2 bases at J, with 11 bases between the two ends. CDR3 sequence reads: CASSYSRTFTYNEQFF. Written as DNA, the CDR3 is TGTGCCAGCAGTTACTCGCGGACTTTCACCTACAATGAGCAGTTCTTC.

The chain combines TRBV5-1 with TRBJ2-5; unclear D gene. There are 14 residues in the CDR3. Between the trimmed V and J ends, which lost 0 bases and 2 bases, there was a span of 8 bases. CDR1 and CDR2 from the germline V gene are SGHRS and YFSETQ. The CDR3 coding sequence is TGCGCCAGCAGCTTGGAAGACAAACAAGAGACCCAGTACTTC. This encodes CASSLEDKQETQYF. Together with reference TRBV5-1 and TRBJ2-5, the CDR3 gives the full variable domain: KAGVTQTPRYLIKTRGQQVTLSCSPISGHRSVSWYQQTPGQGLQFLFEYFSETQRNKGNFPGRFSGRQFSNSRSEMNVSTLELGDSALYLCASSLEDKQETQYFGPGTRLLVL.

This chain links TRBV19 with TRBJ2-5; possibly TRBD2 for D (6 bases). V dropped 6 bases and J dropped 5 bases, with 16 bases sitting between them. This CDR3 is built from 14 residues. Germline CDR1 reads LNHDA; CDR2 reads SQIVND (reference sequence). This CDR3 is CASSLVGSGETQYF. The CDR3 DNA is TGTGCCAGTAGCCTAGTGGGAAGCGGGGAGACCCAGTACTTC.

This clone was picked up one time. V and J are TRBV10-3 and TRBJ1-2; 7 bases line up with TRBD1. The CDR3 totals 15 residues. Germline-derived CDR1 and CDR2 are ENHRY and SYGVKD. The V gene end was trimmed by 3 bases and the J gene end by 1 base; junction bases not matched to a gene: 5. The CDR3 sequence: CAISESRQGNYGYTF. CDR3 nucleotide sequence: TGTGCCATCAGTGAATCACGACAGGGTAACTATGGCTACACCTTC.

The chain couples TRBV9 to TRBJ1-1, with D perhaps TRBD1 (6 bases). CDR1 is SGDLS and CDR2 is YYNGEE in the germline V gene. CDR3 length: 15 amino acids. Trimming removed 4 bases at V and 6 bases at J, with 19 bases between. CDR3 sequence: CASSPHTGPNAEAFF. The CDR3 bases are TGTGCCAGCAGCCCCCACACAGGGCCTAACGCTGAAGCTTTCTTT. The variable domain in full, with the rest retrieved from reference TRBV9 and TRBJ1-1, is DSGVTQTPKHLITATGQRVTLRCSPRSGDLSVYWYQQSLDQGLQFLIQYYNGEERAKGNILERFSAQQFPDLHSELNLSSLELGDSALYFCASSPHTGPNAEAFFGQGTRLTVV.

The chain links TRBV5-1 to TRBJ2-7, with 10 bases aligning to TRBD1. This CDR3 region has 15 residues. Germline V gene lookup returns CDR1 SGHRS and CDR2 YFSETQ. V lost 0 bases, J lost 2 bases, and 2 bases stayed unmatched. The CDR3 region is CASSLGGTGAYEQYF. CDR3 coding DNA: TGCGCCAGCAGCTTGGGAGGGACAGGGGCCTACGAGCAGTACTTC. The whole variable domain, filled in from reference TRBV5-1 and TRBJ2-7, reads KAGVTQTPRYLIKTRGQQVTLSCSPISGHRSVSWYQQTPGQGLQFLFEYFSETQRNKGNFPGRFSGRQFSNSRSEMNVSTLELGDSALYLCASSLGGTGAYEQYFGPGTRLTVT.